One sample yielded the 2 T cell receptor beta chains listed below, sequenced in a study of OX40 agonist ivuxolimab in advanced cancers. This table comes from immunoSEQ multiplex PCR, and its TCRdb copy is limited to in-frame clones, with some not included. The data contain some 43,000 clones, just under 95% of them seen just once; the ten biggest clones take up 11%. Sequencing used CD4+ or CD8+ T cells sorted from blood, obtained in a trial of the OX40 agonist ivuxolimab. The source of these receptors is an adult with an advanced solid tumor such as melanoma, head and neck, liver or kidney cancer.

In its sample, this clone was seen a few times. The chain combines TRBV9 with TRBJ2-7; 9 positions match TRBD2. The junction had 6 bases not matched to a gene; V was cut back by 0 bases and J by 2 bases. The CDR3 has 16 amino acids. CDR1 and CDR2 from the germline V gene are SGDLS and YYNGEE. CDR3 bases: TGTGCCAGCAGCGTAGGTGGGCGGGAGGGGGCCTACGAGCAGTACTTC. Protein product: CASSVGGREGAYEQYF.

The V call is TRBV9, the J call TRBJ1-5; D perhaps matches TRBD1 (6 bases). The V gene's germline CDR1 is SGDLS and CDR2 YYNGEE. Trimming took 3 bases from V and 4 from J, leaving 11 bases between them. The CDR3 loop spans 14 amino acids. CDR3 loop: CASSDGGGNQPQHF. DNA for the CDR3: TGTGCCAGCAGCGATGGAGGGGGAAATCAGCCCCAGCATTTT.